What follows describes a single TCR beta chain. Antigen unknown. A TCRbeta library incorporating unique molecular identifiers was prepared. TCRdb reprocessed the PCR reads via MiXCR and lists one record per CDR3 protein. The repertoire includes fewer than 550,000 distinct CDR3 sequences, approximately 10% of them detected once, and 14% sits in the top ten. This sample was included in a study of T-cell reconstitution after alpha-beta-depleted transplantation in children. Study-level results: After transplant, high TCRbeta diversity at day 60 in some patients arose from surviving recipient T cells and thymic progenitors. Several hundred rapidly expanded clones from non-depleted graft cells reportedly supplied alpha-beta T cells about two months post-transplant.

CDR1 is KGHDR, CDR2 SFDVKD, per germline. Trimming removed 0 bases from V and 8 bases from J; junction bases left unmatched: 7. This CDR3 has 17 amino acids. This TCR was recovered from a female patient aged 2-10 years who had a stem cell transplant for aplastic anemia, so the T cells may come from the graft donor. V usage is TRBV24-1 and J usage is TRBJ2-3; TRBD2 aligns across 13 bases. The sample was PBMCs, mostly from graft donor cells, taken 180 days after TCRalphabeta/CD19-depleted stem cell transplant. DNA of the CDR3: TGTGCCACCAGTGATTTGCGGACTAGCGGGAGAATCGGTACGCAGTATTTT. Translating it yields CATSDLRTSGRIGTQYF.